The 5 T cell receptor beta chains listed next were all sequenced from one sample in a study of cytomegalovirus exposure and HLA in healthy donors. The study ran its PCR with 60 Vbeta and 13 Jbeta primers. Clones were read by immunoSEQ multiplex PCR, and TCRdb kept only the in-frame ones, dropping some. The sample has about 200,000 clones, 80% to 90% seen once. Sequenced: PBMCs. The receptors originated from a woman in her twenties or thirties in good health and CMV-seronegative.

As to this clone: At the DNA level, this CDR3 is encoded by other sequences in the same sample as well. The rearrangement joins TRBV5-6 to TRBJ2-7; 11 bases align to TRBD2. Germline trimming cut 3 bases from V and 4 bases from J; bases unmatched to any gene: 3. Germline-derived CDR1 and CDR2 are SGHDT and YYEEEE. The CDR3 spans 14 residues. CDR3 nucleotides: TGTGCCAGCAGCTCGGGACTAGCGGCATACGAGCAGTACTTC. This translates into CASSSGLAAYEQYF.

The gene calls are TRBV10-1 and TRBJ2-1; TRBD1 agrees at 7 bases. From germline, CDR1 is WNHNN and CDR2 SYGVQD (reference sequence). The CDR3 contains 13 residues. After removal of 8 bases from V and 10 bases from J, the junction contained 11 bases not matched to a gene. CDR3 amino acids: CASSKGQNMEQFF. The CDR3 DNA reads TGCGCCAGCTCCAAGGGACAGAACATGGAGCAGTTCTTC.

This sequence joins TRBV5-1 and TRBJ1-2, with unresolved D. Germline V lookup: CDR1 SGHRS, CDR2 YFSETQ. V was cut by 4 bases and J by 6 bases, with 10 bases left in between. This CDR3 spans 12 amino acids. CDR3: CASSEGRNGYTF. In DNA, the CDR3 is TGCGCCAGCAGCGAGGGAAGGAATGGCTACACCTTC. Supplemented by reference TRBV5-1 and TRBJ1-2, the full variable domain reads KAGVTQTPRYLIKTRGQQVTLSCSPISGHRSVSWYQQTPGQGLQFLFEYFSETQRNKGNFPGRFSGRQFSNSRSEMNVSTLELGDSALYLCASSEGRNGYTFGSGTRLTVV.

The V gene is TRBV27, the J gene TRBJ1-6; the D gene is possibly TRBD1 (5 bases). The CDR3 contains 16 residues. Per germline, CDR1 MNHEY and CDR2 SMNVEV (reference sequence). Trimming cost V 8 bases and J 4 bases, with 18 bases left between them. CDR3 coding DNA: TGTGCCAGCCCTATAACCTCGGACATGTATAATTCACCCCTCCACTTT. Residues: CASPITSDMYNSPLHF.

V gene TRBV15 combines with J gene TRBJ2-2; 8 bases are shared with TRBD1. Trimming cost V 3 bases and J 1 base; bases outside gene matches: 7. The CDR3 consists of 17 residues. Per the germline V gene, CDR1 is LNHNV and CDR2 is YYDKDF (reference sequence). CDR3 in DNA: TGTGCCACCAGCAGCGGGCCGGGACAGGAGAACACCGGGGAGCTGTTTTTT. Amino acid sequence: CATSSGPGQENTGELFF.